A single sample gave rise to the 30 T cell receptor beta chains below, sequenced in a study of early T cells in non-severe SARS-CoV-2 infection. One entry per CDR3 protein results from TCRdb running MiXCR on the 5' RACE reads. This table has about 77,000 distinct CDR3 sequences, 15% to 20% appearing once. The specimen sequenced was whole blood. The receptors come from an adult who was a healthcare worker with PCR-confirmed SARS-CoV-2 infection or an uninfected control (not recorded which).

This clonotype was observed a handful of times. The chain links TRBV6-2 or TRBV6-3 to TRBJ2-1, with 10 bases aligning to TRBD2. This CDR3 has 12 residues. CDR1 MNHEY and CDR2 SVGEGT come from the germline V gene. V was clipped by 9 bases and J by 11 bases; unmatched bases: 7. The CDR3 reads CASYIAGGQQFF. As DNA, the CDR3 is TGTGCCAGTTATATAGCGGGGGGACAGCAGTTCTTC.

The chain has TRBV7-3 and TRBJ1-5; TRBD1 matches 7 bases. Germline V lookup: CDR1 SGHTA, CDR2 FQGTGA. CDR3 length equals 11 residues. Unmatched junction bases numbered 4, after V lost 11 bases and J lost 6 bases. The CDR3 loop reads CAADRVQPQHF. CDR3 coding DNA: TGTGCCGCAGACAGGGTTCAGCCCCAGCATTTT.

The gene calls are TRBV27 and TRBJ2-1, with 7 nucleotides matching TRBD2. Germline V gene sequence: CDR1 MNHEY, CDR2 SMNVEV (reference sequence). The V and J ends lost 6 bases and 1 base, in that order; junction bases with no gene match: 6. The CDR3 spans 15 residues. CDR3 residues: CASSYLRGSYNEQFF. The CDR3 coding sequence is TGTGCCAGCAGCTACTTGCGGGGGTCCTACAATGAGCAGTTCTTC.

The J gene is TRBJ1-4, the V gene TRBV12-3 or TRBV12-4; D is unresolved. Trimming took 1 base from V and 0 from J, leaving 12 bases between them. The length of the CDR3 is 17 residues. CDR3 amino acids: CASSLGLGGPTNEKLFF. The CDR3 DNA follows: TGTGCCAGCAGTTTAGGATTGGGTGGCCCAACTAATGAAAAACTGTTTTTT.

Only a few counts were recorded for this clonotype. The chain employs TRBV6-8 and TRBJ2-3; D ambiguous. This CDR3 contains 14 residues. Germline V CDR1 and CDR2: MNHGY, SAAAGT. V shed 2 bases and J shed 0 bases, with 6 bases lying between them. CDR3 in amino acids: CASSYVGSTDTQYF. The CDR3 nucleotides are TGTGCCAGCAGTTACGTGGGAAGCACAGATACGCAGTATTTT.

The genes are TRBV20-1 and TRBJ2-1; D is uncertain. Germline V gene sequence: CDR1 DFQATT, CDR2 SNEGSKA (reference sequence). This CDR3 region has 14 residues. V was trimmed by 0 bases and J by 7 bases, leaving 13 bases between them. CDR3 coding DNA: TGCAGTGCTAGAGATCCCCGATGGGTAAATGAGCAGTTCTTC. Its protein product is CSARDPRWVNEQFF.

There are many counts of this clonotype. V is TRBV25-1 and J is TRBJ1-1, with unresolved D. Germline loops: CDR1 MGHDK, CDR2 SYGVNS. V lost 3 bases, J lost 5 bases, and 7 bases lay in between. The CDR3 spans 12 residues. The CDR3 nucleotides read TGTGCCAGCAGTGAGCTTTCGACTGAAGCTTTCTTT. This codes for CASSELSTEAFF.

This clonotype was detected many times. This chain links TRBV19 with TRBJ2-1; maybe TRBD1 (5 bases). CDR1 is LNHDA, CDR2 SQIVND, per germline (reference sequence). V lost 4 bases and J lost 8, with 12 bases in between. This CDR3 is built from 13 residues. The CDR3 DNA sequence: TGTGCCAGTAGTAAGATCCAGGGCGATGAGCAGTTCTTC. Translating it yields CASSKIQGDEQFF.

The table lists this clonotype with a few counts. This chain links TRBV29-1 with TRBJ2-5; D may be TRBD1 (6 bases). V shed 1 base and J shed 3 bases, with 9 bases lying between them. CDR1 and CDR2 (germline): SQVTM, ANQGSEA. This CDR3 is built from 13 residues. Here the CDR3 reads CSVEGGTKETQYF. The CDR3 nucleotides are TGCAGCGTTGAAGGAGGGACAAAAGAGACCCAGTACTTC.

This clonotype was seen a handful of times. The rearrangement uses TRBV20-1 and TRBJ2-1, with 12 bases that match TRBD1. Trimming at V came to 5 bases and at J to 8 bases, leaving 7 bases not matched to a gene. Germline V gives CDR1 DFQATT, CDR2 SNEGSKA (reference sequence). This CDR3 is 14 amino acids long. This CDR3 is CSAAWDRGLYEQFF. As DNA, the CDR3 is TGCAGTGCTGCCTGGGACAGGGGGCTCTATGAGCAGTTCTTC.

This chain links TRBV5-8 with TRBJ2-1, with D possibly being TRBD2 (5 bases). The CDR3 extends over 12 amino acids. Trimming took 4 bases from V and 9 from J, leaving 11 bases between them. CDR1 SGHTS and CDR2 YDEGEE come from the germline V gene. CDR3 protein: CASSPDRGEQFF. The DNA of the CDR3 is TGTGCCAGCAGCCCTGACCGGGGTGAGCAGTTCTTC. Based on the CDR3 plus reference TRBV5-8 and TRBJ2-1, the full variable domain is EAGVTQSPTHLIKTRGQQATLRCSPISGHTSVYWYQQALGLGLQFLLWYDEGEERNRGNFPPRFSGRQFPNYSSELNVNALELEDSALYLCASSPDRGEQFFGPGTRLTVL.

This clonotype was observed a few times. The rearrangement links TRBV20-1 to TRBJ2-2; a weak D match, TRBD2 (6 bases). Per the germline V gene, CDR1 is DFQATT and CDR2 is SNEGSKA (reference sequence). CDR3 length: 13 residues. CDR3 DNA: TGCAGCATGCGGGGTCCAGACACCGGGGAGCTGTTTTTT. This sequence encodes CSMRGPDTGELFF.

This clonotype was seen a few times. Here the CDR3 DNA reads TGTGCCAGCATCTCGGACACCTGGGGAGCTTTCTTT. This translates into CASISDTWGAFF. V is TRBV28 and J is TRBJ1-1; TRBD1 is a possible D gene (5 bases). The V and J ends lost 7 bases and 10 bases respectively, with 16 bases between them. Germline loops: CDR1 MDHEN, CDR2 SYDVKM. The CDR3 has 12 residues.

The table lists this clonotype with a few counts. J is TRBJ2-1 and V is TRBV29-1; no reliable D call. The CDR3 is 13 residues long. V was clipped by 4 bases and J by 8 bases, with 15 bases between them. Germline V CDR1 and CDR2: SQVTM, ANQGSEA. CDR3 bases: TGCAGCGTTGGAACCTCCGGATGGGATGAGCAGTTCTTC. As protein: CSVGTSGWDEQFF.

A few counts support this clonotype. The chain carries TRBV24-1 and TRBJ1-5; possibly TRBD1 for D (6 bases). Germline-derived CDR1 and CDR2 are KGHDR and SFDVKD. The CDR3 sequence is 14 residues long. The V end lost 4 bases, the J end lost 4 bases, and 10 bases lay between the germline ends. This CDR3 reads CATSDITGNQPQHF. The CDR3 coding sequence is TGTGCCACCAGTGACATAACAGGGAATCAGCCCCAGCATTTT.

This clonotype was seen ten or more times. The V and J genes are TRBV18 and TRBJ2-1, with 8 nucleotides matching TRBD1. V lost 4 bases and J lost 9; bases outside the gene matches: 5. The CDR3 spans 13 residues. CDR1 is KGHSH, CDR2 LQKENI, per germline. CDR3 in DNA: TGTGCCAGCTCACGGACAGGGATCCCTGAGCAGTTCTTC. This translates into CASSRTGIPEQFF.

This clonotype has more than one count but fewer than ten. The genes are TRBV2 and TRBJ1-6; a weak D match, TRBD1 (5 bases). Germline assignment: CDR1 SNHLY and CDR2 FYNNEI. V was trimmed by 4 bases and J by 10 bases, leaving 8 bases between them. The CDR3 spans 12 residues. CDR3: CASSAGPSPLHF. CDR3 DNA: TGTGCCAGCAGTGCGGGACCGTCACCCCTCCACTTT.

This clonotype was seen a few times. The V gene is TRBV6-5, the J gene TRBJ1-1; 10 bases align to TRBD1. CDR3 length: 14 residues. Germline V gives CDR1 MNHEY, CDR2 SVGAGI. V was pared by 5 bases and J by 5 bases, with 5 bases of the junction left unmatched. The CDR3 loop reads CASSLGQGETEAFF. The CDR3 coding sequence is TGTGCCAGCAGTCTCGGACAGGGGGAAACTGAAGCTTTCTTT.

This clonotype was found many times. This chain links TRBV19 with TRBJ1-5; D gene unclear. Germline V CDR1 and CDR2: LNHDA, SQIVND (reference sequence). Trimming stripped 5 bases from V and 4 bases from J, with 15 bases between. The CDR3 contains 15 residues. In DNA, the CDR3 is TGTGCCAGTAGTGATTGGACCATAGGGAATCAGCCCCAGCATTTT. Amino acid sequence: CASSDWTIGNQPQHF.

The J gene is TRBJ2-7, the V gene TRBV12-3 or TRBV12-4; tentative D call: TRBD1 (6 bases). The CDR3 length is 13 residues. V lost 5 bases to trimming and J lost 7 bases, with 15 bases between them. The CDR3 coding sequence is TGTGCCAGCAGTACCCGGACAGCCAAGGAGCAGTACTTC. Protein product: CASSTRTAKEQYF.

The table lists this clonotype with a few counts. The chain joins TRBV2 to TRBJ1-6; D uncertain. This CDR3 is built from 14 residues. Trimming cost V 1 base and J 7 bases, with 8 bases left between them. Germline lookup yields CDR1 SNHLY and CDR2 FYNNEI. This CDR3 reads CASSEVQLNSPLHF. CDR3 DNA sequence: TGTGCCAGCAGTGAAGTTCAGCTGAATTCACCCCTCCACTTT.

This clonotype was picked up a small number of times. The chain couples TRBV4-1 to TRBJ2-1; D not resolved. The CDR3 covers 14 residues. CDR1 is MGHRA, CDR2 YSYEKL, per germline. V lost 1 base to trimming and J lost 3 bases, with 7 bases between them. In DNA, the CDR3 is TGCGCCAGCAGCCAAGGACAAGTCTACAATGAGCAGTTCTTC. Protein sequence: CASSQGQVYNEQFF.

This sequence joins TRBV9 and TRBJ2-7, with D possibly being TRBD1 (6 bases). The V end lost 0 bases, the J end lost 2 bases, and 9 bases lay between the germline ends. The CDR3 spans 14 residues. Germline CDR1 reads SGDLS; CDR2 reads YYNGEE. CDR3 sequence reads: CASSVGGGTYEQYF. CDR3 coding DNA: TGTGCCAGCAGCGTAGGAGGGGGAACCTACGAGCAGTACTTC.

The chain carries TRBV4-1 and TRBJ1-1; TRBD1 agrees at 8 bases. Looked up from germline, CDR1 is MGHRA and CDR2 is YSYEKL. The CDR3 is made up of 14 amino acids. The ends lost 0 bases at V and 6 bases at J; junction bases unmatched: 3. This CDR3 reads CASSQEDRVSEAFF. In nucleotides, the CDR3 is TGCGCCAGCAGCCAAGAGGACAGGGTGTCTGAAGCTTTCTTT.

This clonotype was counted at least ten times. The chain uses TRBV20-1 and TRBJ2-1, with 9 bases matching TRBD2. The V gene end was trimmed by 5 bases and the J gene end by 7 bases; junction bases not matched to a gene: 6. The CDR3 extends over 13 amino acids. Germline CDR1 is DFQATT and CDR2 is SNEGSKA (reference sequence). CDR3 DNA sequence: TGCAGTGCTCGGATAGCGGGAGCAAATGAGCAGTTCTTC. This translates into CSARIAGANEQFF.

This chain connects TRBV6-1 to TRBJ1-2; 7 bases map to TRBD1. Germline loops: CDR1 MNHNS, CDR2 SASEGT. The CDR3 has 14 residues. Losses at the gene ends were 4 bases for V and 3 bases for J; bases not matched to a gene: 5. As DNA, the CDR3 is TGTGCCAGCAGTGGACAGGGCCTCGACTATGGCTACACCTTC. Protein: CASSGQGLDYGYTF.

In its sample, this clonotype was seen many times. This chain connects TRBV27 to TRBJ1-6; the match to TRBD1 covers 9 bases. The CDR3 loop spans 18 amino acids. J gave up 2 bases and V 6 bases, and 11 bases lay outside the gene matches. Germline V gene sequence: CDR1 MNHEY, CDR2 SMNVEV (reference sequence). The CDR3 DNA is TGTGCCAGCAGCAACCGGGACAGGGCTAAACCCTATAATTCACCCCTCCACTTT. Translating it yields CASSNRDRAKPYNSPLHF.

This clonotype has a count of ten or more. The CDR3, as DNA: TGCAGCGTCGACAGGGTTGGAGAGACCCAGTACTTC. This translates into CSVDRVGETQYF. The V and J genes are TRBV29-1 and TRBJ2-5; TRBD1 agrees at 7 bases. The trim removed 6 bases at V and 4 bases at J, leaving 5 bases unmatched. CDR3 length equals 12 residues. Per the germline V gene, CDR1 is SQVTM and CDR2 is ANQGSEA.

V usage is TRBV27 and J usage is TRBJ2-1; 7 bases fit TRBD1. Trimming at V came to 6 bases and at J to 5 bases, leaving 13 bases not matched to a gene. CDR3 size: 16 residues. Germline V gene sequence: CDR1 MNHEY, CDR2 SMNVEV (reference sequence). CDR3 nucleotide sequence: TGTGCCAGCAGCTCCTTGTTTGGGACAGTAGACAATGAGCAGTTCTTC. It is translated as CASSSLFGTVDNEQFF.

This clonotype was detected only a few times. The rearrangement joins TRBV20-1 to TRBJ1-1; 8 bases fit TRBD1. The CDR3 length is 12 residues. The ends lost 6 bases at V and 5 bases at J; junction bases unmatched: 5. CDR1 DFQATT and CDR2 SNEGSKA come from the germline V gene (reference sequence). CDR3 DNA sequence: TGCAGTGCCCTCAGGGGGCTAACTGAAGCTTTCTTT. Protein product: CSALRGLTEAFF.